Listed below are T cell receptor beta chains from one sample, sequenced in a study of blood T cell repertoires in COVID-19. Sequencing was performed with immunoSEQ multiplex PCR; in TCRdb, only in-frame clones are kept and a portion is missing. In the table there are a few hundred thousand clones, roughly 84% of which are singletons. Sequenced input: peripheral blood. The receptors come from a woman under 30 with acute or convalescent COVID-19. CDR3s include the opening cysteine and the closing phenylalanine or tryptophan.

CASSQVAGGSYEQYF TRBV14
CASSLGLGGSLETQYF TRBV7-2
CASSSGTGSYNEQFF TRBV11-3
CASSPGFSYEQYF TRBV27
CASSLDRTDTQYF TRBV11-2
CASSQRYSGGTDTQYF TRBV5-8
CASSWEGRGYTF TRBV3-1/TRBV3-2
CASSQSAGTGGETQYF TRBV3-1/TRBV3-2
CASSYSPSGSADTQYF TRBV6-2/TRBV6-3
CASSPGPSGTTSSYNEQFF TRBV27
CASSLSGQGSYGYTF TRBV27
CASSEPAQSYNEQFF TRBV6-1
CASSIQKSYEQYF TRBV7-9
CASSLGVRGEKLFF TRBV7-9
CATKQPNSGNTIYF TRBV28
CATSREQGFGGYTF TRBV15
CASSLEPRDLETQYF TRBV11-2
CASSLSSLAATDTQYF TRBV5-1
CASSLQWSEAFF TRBV12-3/TRBV12-4
CASSLWRGNSEAFF TRBV27
CASSLMAYTQYF TRBV7-2
CASSNSGRTPRTDTQYF TRBV6-2/TRBV6-3
CASPIGGSPTHGTQYF TRBV23-1
CASRLLGSEQFF TRBV3-1/TRBV3-2
CASSKQGFGAKNIQYF TRBV13
CASSQEGNSGRAPNEQFF TRBV4-2
CASSLRSQGANRDEAFF TRBV7-2
CASRQGQGVGQPQHF TRBV6-5
CASSLRGSGTSGRHEQFF TRBV27
CASIRAPQGSGSNQPQHF TRBV19
CAISDRQTEAFF TRBV10-3
CASVDTDRLAYNEQFF TRBV18
CASSQDPSWGRTSGNTIYF TRBV3-1/TRBV3-2
CASTTRAGGLSGANVLTF TRBV4-3
CASSPTIHRGKGYEQYF TRBV4-3
CASSPAGNFLGAEAFF TRBV28
CASSESGSTKQYF TRBV6-4
CATLYYNEQFF TRBV12-3/TRBV12-4
CASSLGPSDVNTEAFF TRBV10-1
CSASRQERQETQYF TRBV20-1
CASRGRGTNYGYTF TRBV28
CASSYGGQTYEQYF TRBV6-5
CASSPGGFNEQFF TRBV5-1
CASSMEREGLNEQFF TRBV19
CASKRDTVGNQPQHF TRBV28
CASRLTRQGGETQYF TRBV3-1/TRBV3-2
CASSSALAASTDTQYF TRBV11-2
CAWSRGLNSPLHF TRBV30
CATSDQTGTGVDEQYF TRBV24-1
CASSLGVLPGLEGNEQFF TRBV28
CASSSLAGVGDTQYF TRBV6-2/TRBV6-3
CASSQRAGAPGDTQYF TRBV4-2
CASSQGDSGDTQYF TRBV4-2
CASSRGHENTEAFF TRBV18
CASSLAGDSYEQYF TRBV7-2
CAWSLNTGTGYEQYF TRBV30
CASSLWTSGQTQYF TRBV27